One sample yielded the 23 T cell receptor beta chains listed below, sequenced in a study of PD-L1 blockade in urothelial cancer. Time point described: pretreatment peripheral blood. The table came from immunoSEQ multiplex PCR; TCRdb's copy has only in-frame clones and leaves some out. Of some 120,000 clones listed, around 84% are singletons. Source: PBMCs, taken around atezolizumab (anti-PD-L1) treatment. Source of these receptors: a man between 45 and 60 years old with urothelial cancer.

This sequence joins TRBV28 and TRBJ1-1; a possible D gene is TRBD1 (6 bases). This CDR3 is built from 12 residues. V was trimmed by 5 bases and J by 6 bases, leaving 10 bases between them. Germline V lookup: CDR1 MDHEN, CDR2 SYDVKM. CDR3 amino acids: CASSTGLSEAFF. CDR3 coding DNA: TGTGCCAGCAGTACAGGGCTGTCTGAAGCTTTCTTT.

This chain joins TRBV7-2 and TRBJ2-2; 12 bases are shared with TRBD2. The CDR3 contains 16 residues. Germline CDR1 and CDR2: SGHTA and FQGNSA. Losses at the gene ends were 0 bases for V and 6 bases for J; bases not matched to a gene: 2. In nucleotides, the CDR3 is TGTGCCAGCAGCTTAGCAACTAGCGGGAGGTCCGGGGAGCTGTTTTTT. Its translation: CASSLATSGRSGELFF.

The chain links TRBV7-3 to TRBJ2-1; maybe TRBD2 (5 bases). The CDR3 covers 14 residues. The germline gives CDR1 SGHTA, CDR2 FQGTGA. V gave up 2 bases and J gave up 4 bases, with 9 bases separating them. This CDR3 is CASSLGSGYNEQFF. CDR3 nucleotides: TGTGCCAGCAGCTTAGGCAGCGGTTACAATGAGCAGTTCTTC.

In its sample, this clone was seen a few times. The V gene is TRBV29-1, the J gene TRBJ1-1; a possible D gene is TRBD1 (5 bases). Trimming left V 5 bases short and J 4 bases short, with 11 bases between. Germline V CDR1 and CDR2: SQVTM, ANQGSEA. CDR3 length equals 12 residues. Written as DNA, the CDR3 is TGCAGCGTTAGCCAGGGAAGCACTGAAGCTTTCTTT. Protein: CSVSQGSTEAFF.

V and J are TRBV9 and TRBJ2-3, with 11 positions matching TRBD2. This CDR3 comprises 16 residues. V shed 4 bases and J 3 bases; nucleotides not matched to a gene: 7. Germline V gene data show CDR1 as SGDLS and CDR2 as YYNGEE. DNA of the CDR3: TGTGCCAGCAGCCGCTCCTCTAGCGGGAGGACAGATACGCAGTATTTT. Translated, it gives CASSRSSSGRTDTQYF.

CDR3 residues: CASSFPPRYNEQFF. The CDR3 DNA is TGTGCCAGCAGCTTCCCTCCTAGATACAATGAGCAGTTCTTC. V usage is TRBV5-8 and J usage is TRBJ2-1; D not resolved. The germline V gene has CDR1 SGHTS and CDR2 YDEGEE. V lost 2 bases to trimming and J lost 4 bases, with 10 bases between them. This CDR3 is built from 14 residues.

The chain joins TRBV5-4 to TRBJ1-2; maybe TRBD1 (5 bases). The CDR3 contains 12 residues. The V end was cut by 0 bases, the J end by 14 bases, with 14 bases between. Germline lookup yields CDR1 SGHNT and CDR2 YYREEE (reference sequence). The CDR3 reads CASSLGEDRTTF. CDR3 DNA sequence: TGTGCCAGCAGCTTGGGTGAGGATAGGACAACCTTC.

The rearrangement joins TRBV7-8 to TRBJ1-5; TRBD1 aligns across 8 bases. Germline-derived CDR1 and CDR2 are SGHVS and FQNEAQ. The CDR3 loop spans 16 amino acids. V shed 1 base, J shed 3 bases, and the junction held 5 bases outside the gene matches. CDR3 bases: TGTGCCAGCAGCTTAGAGGGACAGGCAAACAATCAGCCCCAGCATTTT. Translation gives CASSLEGQANNQPQHF.

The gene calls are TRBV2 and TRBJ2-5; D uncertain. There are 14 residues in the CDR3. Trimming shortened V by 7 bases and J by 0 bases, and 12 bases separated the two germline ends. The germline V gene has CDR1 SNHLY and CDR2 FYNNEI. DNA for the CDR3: TGTGCCAGCATAGTTCGCTCCAACCAAGAGACCCAGTACTTC. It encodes CASIVRSNQETQYF.

CDR3 DNA: TGTGCCAGCTCCTGGGCGAAGGGAGGCGCATACAATGAGCAGTTCTTC. This gives the protein CASSWAKGGAYNEQFF. The chain carries TRBV18 and TRBJ2-1; a weak D match, TRBD2 (6 bases). V lost 6 bases and J lost 4, with 19 bases in between. The length of the CDR3 is 16 residues. Per the germline V gene, CDR1 is KGHSH and CDR2 is LQKENI. Full variable domain (outside the CDR3, taken from reference TRBV18 and TRBJ2-1): NAGVMQNPRHLVRRRGQEARLRCSPMKGHSHVYWYRQLPEEGLKFMVYLQKENIIDESGMPKERFSAEFPKEGPSILRIQQVVRGDSAAYFCASSWAKGGAYNEQFFGPGTRLTVL.

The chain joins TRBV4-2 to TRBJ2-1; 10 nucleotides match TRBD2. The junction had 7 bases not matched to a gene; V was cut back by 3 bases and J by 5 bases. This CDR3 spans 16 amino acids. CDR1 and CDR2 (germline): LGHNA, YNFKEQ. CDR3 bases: TGTGCCAGCAGCCATACGCCTAGCGGGAGTGACAATGAGCAGTTCTTC. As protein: CASSHTPSGSDNEQFF.

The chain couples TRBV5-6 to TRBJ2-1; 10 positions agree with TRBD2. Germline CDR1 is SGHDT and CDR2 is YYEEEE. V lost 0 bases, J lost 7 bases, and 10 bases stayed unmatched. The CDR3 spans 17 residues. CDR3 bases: TGTGCCAGCAGCTTGGACAGGGGACTAGCGTCAATTAATGAGCAGTTCTTC. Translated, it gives CASSLDRGLASINEQFF.

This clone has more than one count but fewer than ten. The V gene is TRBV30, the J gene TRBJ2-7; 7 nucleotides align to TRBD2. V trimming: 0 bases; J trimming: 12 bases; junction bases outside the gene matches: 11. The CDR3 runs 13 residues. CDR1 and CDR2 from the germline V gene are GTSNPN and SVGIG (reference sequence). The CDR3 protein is CAWSVRFGGDPYF. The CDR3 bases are TGTGCCTGGAGTGTCAGGTTTGGGGGGGATCCGTACTTC.

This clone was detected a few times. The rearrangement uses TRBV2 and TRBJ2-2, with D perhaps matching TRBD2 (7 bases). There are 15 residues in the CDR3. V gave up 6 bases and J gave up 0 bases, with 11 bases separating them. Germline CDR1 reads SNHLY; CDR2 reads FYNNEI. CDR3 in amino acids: CASRLGGANTGELFF. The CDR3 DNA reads TGTGCCAGCAGGTTAGGGGGGGCGAACACCGGGGAGCTGTTTTTT.

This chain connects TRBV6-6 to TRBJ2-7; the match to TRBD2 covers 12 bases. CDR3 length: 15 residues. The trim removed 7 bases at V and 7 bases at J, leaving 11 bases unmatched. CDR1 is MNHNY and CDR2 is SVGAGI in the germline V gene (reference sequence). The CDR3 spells CASIPTSGSSGEQYF. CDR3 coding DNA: TGTGCCAGCATTCCGACTAGCGGGAGTAGTGGGGAGCAGTACTTC.

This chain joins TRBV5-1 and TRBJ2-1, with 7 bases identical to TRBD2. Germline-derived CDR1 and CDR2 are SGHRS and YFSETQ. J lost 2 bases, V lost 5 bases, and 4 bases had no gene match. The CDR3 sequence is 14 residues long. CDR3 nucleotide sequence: TGCGCCAGCAGACCTAGCGGCCCCTACAATGAGCAGTTCTTC. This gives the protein CASRPSGPYNEQFF.

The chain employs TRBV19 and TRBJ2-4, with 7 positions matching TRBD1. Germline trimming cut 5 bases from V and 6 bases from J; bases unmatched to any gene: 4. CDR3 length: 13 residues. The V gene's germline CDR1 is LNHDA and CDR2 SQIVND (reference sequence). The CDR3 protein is CASSAAGGNIQYF. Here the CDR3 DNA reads TGTGCCAGTAGTGCGGCAGGGGGAAACATTCAGTACTTC.

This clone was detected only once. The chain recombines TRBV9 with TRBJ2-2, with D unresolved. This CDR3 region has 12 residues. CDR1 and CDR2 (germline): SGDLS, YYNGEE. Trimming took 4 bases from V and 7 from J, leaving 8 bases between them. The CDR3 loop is CASSRVIGELFF. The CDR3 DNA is TGTGCCAGCAGCCGGGTTATCGGGGAGCTGTTTTTT.

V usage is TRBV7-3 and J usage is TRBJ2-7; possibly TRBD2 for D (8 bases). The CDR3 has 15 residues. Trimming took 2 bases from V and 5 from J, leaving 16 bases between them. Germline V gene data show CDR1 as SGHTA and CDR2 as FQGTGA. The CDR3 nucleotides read TGTGCCAGCAGCTTAGTCGGGACAGCGGGAGACGAGCAGTACTTC. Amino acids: CASSLVGTAGDEQYF. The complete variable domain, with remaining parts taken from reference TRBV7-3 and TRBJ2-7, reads GAGVSQTPSNKVTEKGKYVELRCDPISGHTALYWYRQSLGQGPEFLIYFQGTGAADDSGLPNDRFFAVRPEGSVSTLKIQRTERGDSAVYLCASSLVGTAGDEQYFGPGTRLTVT.

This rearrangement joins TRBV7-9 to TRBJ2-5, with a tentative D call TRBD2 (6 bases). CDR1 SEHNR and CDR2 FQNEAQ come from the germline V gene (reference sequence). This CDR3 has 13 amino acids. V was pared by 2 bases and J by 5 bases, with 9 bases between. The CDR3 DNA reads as TGTGCCAGCAGCTTAACGGGAGCGGAGACCCAGTACTTC. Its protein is CASSLTGAETQYF.

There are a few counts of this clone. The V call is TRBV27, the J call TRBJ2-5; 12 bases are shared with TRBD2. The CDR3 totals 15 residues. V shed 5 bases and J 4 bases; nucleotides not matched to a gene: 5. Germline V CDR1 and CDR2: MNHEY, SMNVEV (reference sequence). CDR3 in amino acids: CASSVETSGRETQYF. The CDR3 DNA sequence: TGTGCCAGCAGTGTAGAGACTAGCGGGAGAGAGACCCAGTACTTC.

CDR3 protein: CASSEEGGTYNEQFF. The DNA for the CDR3 is TGTGCCAGCAGTGAGGAGGGAGGGACCTACAATGAGCAGTTCTTC. This sequence joins TRBV2 and TRBJ2-1, with 7 bases lining up with TRBD2. The CDR3 length is 15 residues. Germline V gene data show CDR1 as SNHLY and CDR2 as FYNNEI. After removal of 3 bases from V and 2 bases from J, the junction contained 4 bases not matched to a gene.

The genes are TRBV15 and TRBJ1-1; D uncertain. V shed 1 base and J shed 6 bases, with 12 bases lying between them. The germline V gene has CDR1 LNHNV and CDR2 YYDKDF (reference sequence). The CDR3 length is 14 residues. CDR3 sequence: CATSRAGFNSEAFF. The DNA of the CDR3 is TGTGCCACCAGCAGAGCGGGGTTTAACTCTGAAGCTTTCTTT.